This T cell receptor (beta chain) was obtained from a study of regulatory T cells in long-lasting Graves disease. Study in general: Over 5 years of antithyroid drugs plus positive TSH receptor antibodies defined persistent Graves' disease. Study findings and constraints: The analysis examined peripheral blood only and excluded thyroid tissue.

Noted time point: persistent/refractory GD, antithyroid drugs over 5 years with positive TRAb. PBMCs were the source of the RNA used for TCR sequencing. An endocrinology department located in Xi'an, China, was where the patients came from. The V and J ends lost 0 bases and 4 bases, in that order; junction bases with no gene match: 3. Germline CDR1 and CDR2: LNHNV and YYDKDF (reference sequence). The CDR3 has 14 amino acids. This clonotype was seen repeatedly, ten times or more. The antigen is unknown. Through Arm-PCR of CDR3 regions and iRepertoire HTBI primers, TCR beta libraries were built. Per the study methods: Across samples, more than 55 TRBV and 14 TRBJ segments were found. TCRdb ran MiXCR on the multiplex PCR reads and lists one entry per CDR3 protein. It is TCRdb's table, rather than the study itself, that gives the V and J calls and clone size. The sample yields about half a million distinct CDR3 sequences, around a fifth seen once.

The sample here was peripheral blood mononuclear cells (PBMCs), taken when the disease was refractory, from a patient treated with antithyroid drugs. This chain uses TRBV15 with TRBJ2-7; 7 bases map to TRBD2. The sequence came from a female donor with Graves disease. The CDR3 region has the DNA TGTGCCACCAGCAGAGACGCGGGAGTGTACGAGCAGTACTTC. Translated: CATSRDAGVYEQYF.